This TCR beta chain stems from a study of OX40 agonist ivuxolimab in advanced cancers. Study-level information: The dose-escalation cohort was about 80% male, with a mean age of 60 years, ranging about 23 to 79. Regarding the study as a whole: On average, CD8+ T cells had more expanded clones than CD4+. Some nonresponders also had low normalized T-cell clonal expansion.

Some clones are missing from TCRdb's copy, which holds only in-frame ones; the method was immunoSEQ multiplex PCR. Altogether about 18,000 clones are present, roughly 72% being singletons, with the ten largest covering 24%. Trimming took off 6 bases at V and 3 bases at J, with 14 bases between the two ends. Germline V gene lookup returns CDR1 MNHEY and CDR2 SVGAGI. The CDR3 covers 14 residues. About this clone: Its antigen remains unidentified.

Enrollment shut out patients with autoimmune disease history or systemic immunosuppression. V and J are TRBV6-5 and TRBJ2-5, with a possible D match to TRBD1 (6 bases). Source: CD4+ or CD8+ T cells sorted from blood, taken in a trial of the OX40 agonist ivuxolimab. The receptor was isolated from an adult with an advanced solid tumor such as melanoma, head and neck, liver or kidney cancer. The CDR3 bases are TGTGCCAGCAGCAAGAGGGGGTACGAAGAGACCCAGTACTTC. Translation gives CASSKRGYEETQYF.